This T cell receptor (beta chain) was retrieved from a study of blood T cell repertoires in COVID-19. Methods used by the authors: Nucleated cell counts were estimated from reference gene primer amplification. Profiling relied on immunoSEQ multiplex PCR, and the TCRdb table lists in-frame clones only, not all of them. The V and J calls and the clone size are those of that table, but D and trimming were determined from the DNA. This sample has 190,000 or so clones, with approximately 75% found just once. Germline assignment: CDR1 LGHNA and CDR2 YNFKEQ. This CDR3 has 15 amino acids. V shed 6 bases, J shed 1 base, and the junction held 8 bases outside the gene matches.

The rearrangement links TRBV4-2 to TRBJ1-1, with 7 bases matching TRBD1. Sequences were obtained from PBMCs or T cells enriched from blood (not recorded which). The source is a man in his forties who had recovered from COVID-19. CDR3 sequence (DNA): TGTGCCAGCAGACCCGAGACAGGGTCGAACACTGAAGCTTTCTTT. Residues: CASRPETGSNTEAFF.